This T cell receptor beta chain was sequenced in a study of beta chain features in type 1 diabetes. As for the study in general: The patients were much like the healthy donors in age, gender and cell yields.

Regarding the study as a whole: The study notes PCR might favor shorter templates equally in patients and controls. In all four CD4+ subsets, TCRB CDR3 length was significantly, moderately reduced in type 1 diabetes.

This clone occurred a few times. Its specificity is unknown. The entirety of the isolated RNA underwent reverse transcription, so expressed TCRB transcripts were sequenced. The table came from immunoSEQ multiplex PCR; TCRdb's copy has only in-frame clones and leaves some out. The data hold 350,000 to 400,000 clones, with over 10% observed a single time. This CDR3 comprises 14 residues. Germline loops: CDR1 SNHLY, CDR2 FYNNEI. The ends were cut back, 2 bases at V and 8 bases at J, with 12 bases in the middle. The sequence was obtained from a woman between 18 and 29 years old with type 1 diabetes. Source material: naive CD4+ T cells from blood. The rearrangement uses TRBV2 and TRBJ1-4, with a possible D match to TRBD1 (5 bases). In DNA form, the CDR3 reads TGTGCCAGCAGTGAAACAGGAGCCCGCGAAAAACTGTTTTTT. The encoded protein is CASSETGAREKLFF.